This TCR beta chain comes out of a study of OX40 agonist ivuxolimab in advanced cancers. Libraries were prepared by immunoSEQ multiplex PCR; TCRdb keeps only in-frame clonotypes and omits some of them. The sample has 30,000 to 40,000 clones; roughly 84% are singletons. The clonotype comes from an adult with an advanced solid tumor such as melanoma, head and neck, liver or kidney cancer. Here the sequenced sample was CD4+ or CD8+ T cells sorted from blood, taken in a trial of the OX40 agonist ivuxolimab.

The DNA of the CDR3 is TGCGCCAGCAGCACATACAGGGGGGATTCTGAAGCTTTCTTT. This gives the protein CASSTYRGDSEAFF. This sequence joins TRBV5-1 and TRBJ1-1, with 8 bases lining up with TRBD1. With 4 bases clipped from V and 6 bases from J, the junction kept 8 bases outside the gene matches. The CDR3 loop spans 14 amino acids. Germline lookup yields CDR1 SGHRS and CDR2 YFSETQ.